The rows below give T cell receptor beta chains drawn from one sample of a study of shared clonotypes between healthy human individuals. Clones were read by immunoSEQ multiplex PCR, and TCRdb kept only the in-frame ones, dropping some. The profile shows 450,000 to 600,000 clones, 79% of them singletons. Sequencing was done on a sample of PBMCs. The receptor set was obtained from a woman aged 40 to 55 in good health. Some clones in this sample may be carry-over from other donors' samples. Both conserved end residues are part of each CDR3. A D gene is named only where the DNA matches it firmly. Rows may omit the clone size; those that give it use once, few, many or a size class.

clone size	V gene	J gene	D gene	CDR3 protein	CDR3 DNA
NA	TRBV6-1	TRBJ1-2	TRBD1	CASSDSTGQDYGYTF	TGTGCCAGCAGTGACTCGACTGGACAGGACTATGGCTACACCTTC
few	TRBV10-3	TRBJ2-1	NA	CAISGYGSSYNEQFF	TGTGCCATCAGTGGTTACGGGAGCTCCTACAATGAGCAGTTCTTC
NA	TRBV5-4	TRBJ1-2	TRBD1	CASRLTGALGYTF	TGTGCCAGCAGACTGACAGGGGCTCTTGGCTACACCTTC
NA	TRBV10-3	TRBJ2-5	NA	CAIKSVGETQYF	TGTGCCATCAAGTCCGTAGGGGAGACCCAGTACTTC
NA	TRBV5-4	TRBJ2-7	TRBD2	CASSLELAGSSYEQYF	TGTGCCAGCAGCTTGGAACTAGCGGGATCCTCCTACGAGCAGTACTTC
NA	TRBV27	TRBJ1-2	TRBD1	CASSFIDRAHYGYTF	TGTGCCAGCAGTTTTATAGACAGGGCCCACTATGGCTACACCTTC
NA	TRBV7-2	TRBJ2-1	NA	CASSLDSSSYNEQFF	TGTGCCAGCAGCTTAGACAGCAGCTCCTACAATGAGCAGTTCTTC
NA	TRBV18	TRBJ2-5	NA	CASSPLPSQETQYF	TGTGCCAGCTCACCACTTCCCAGCCAAGAGACCCAGTACTTC
NA	TRBV5-1	TRBJ2-3	TRBD2	CASKSGLAFLAGTDTQYF	TGCGCCAGCAAGTCGGGACTAGCGTTTCTAGCAGGCACAGATACGCAGTATTTT
NA	TRBV19	TRBJ1-5	NA	CASSIGGGRGQPQHF	TGTGCCAGTAGTATAGGTGGCGGGCGGGGGCAGCCCCAGCATTTT
NA	TRBV10-2	TRBJ1-2	NA	CASIATEANYGYTF	TGCGCCAGCATTGCAACAGAAGCTAACTATGGCTACACCTTC
NA	TRBV5-5	TRBJ1-1	NA	CASSLAGNTEAFF	TGTGCCAGCAGCTTGGCGGGGAACACTGAAGCTTTCTTT
once	TRBV10-1	TRBJ1-2	NA	CAITEGGNYGYTF	TGCGCCATCACAGAGGGCGGAAACTATGGCTACACCTTC
NA	TRBV19	TRBJ2-7	NA	CASSQLQGILYEQYF	TGTGCCAGTAGTCAACTACAGGGCATACTATACGAGCAGTACTTC
NA	TRBV19	TRBJ2-7	NA	CASSPDLVSYEQYF	TGTGCCAGTAGTCCCGACCTAGTATCGTATGAGCAGTACTTC
NA	TRBV19	TRBJ2-2	TRBD2	CASHRLAGATGELFF	TGTGCCAGCCATAGACTAGCGGGAGCAACCGGGGAGCTGTTTTTT
NA	TRBV7-6	TRBJ1-1	NA	CASSLSSNTEAFF	TGTGCCAGCAGCTTATCCTCAAACACTGAAGCTTTCTTT
few	TRBV7-3	TRBJ2-3	TRBD2	CASSSLAGEADTQYF	TGTGCCAGCAGCTCATTAGCGGGAGAAGCAGATACGCAGTATTTT
NA	TRBV19	TRBJ1-4	NA	CASNPQGHIGEKLFF	TGTGCCAGTAACCCGCAGGGTCATATAGGAGAAAAACTGTTTTTT
many	TRBV10-1	TRBJ1-1	NA	CASMGGANTEAFF	TGCGCCAGCATGGGAGGTGCAAACACTGAAGCTTTCTTT
NA	TRBV12-5	TRBJ1-1	NA	CASGFASNTEAFF	TGTGCTAGTGGTTTTGCCTCGAACACTGAAGCTTTCTTT
NA	TRBV7-9	TRBJ2-1	NA	CASSLVGRYNEQFF	TGTGCCAGCAGCTTAGTCGGGAGATACAATGAGCAGTTCTTC
NA	TRBV18	TRBJ2-7	TRBD2	CASSPSVAGGQVDEQYF	TGTGCCAGCTCACCGTCGGTAGCGGGAGGGCAGGTAGACGAGCAGTACTTC
once	TRBV11-2	TRBJ2-1	NA	CASSLVRGPSYNEQFF	TGTGCCAGCAGCTTAGTACGGGGGCCATCCTACAATGAGCAGTTCTTC
NA	TRBV7-3	TRBJ2-5	NA	CASSPNWAETQYF	TGTGCCAGCAGCCCAAACTGGGCCGAGACCCAGTACTTC
NA	TRBV9	TRBJ2-2	NA	CASSVDAYTGELFF	TGTGCCAGCAGCGTAGATGCGTACACCGGGGAGCTGTTTTTT
NA	TRBV7-2	TRBJ2-7	NA	CASSYRDPSYEQYF	TGTGCCAGCAGCTACCGGGACCCTTCCTACGAGCAGTACTTC
NA	TRBV10-1	TRBJ2-4	TRBD2	CARRSGLAGGTENIQYF	TGCGCCAGAAGGAGCGGTCTAGCGGGAGGGACTGAAAACATTCAGTACTTC
NA	TRBV10-3	TRBJ1-2	TRBD1	CAISEPGTVLFNYGYTF	TGTGCCATCAGTGAGCCCGGGACAGTACTATTTAACTATGGCTACACCTTC
NA	TRBV10-3	TRBJ2-5	NA	CAIKGSGGDLETQYF	TGTGCCATCAAAGGTAGCGGAGGGGATTTGGAGACCCAGTACTTC
NA	TRBV19	TRBJ2-3	NA	CASRGWTQYF	TGTGCCAGTAGGGGATGGACGCAGTATTTT
NA	TRBV11-2	TRBJ1-5	NA	CASSLEGQINQPQHF	TGTGCCAGCAGCTTAGAGGGACAAATAAATCAGCCCCAGCATTTT
NA	TRBV4-1	TRBJ2-1	TRBD2	CASSPWTSGSSYNEQFF	TGCGCCAGCAGCCCCTGGACTAGCGGGAGCTCCTACAATGAGCAGTTCTTC
NA	TRBV5-1	TRBJ2-3	TRBD2	CASSHRTSGPTDTQYF	TGCGCCAGCAGCCATCGCACTAGCGGGCCCACAGATACGCAGTATTTT
NA	TRBV18	TRBJ1-1	NA	CASSPSDGGPGAFF	TGTGCCAGCTCACCGTCCGACGGAGGCCCTGGAGCTTTCTTT
NA	TRBV6-1	TRBJ2-1	NA	CASSYGGSQFF	TGTGCCAGCAGTTACGGAGGCTCACAGTTCTTC
few	TRBV5-8	TRBJ1-1	NA	CASRGVGTEAFF	TGTGCCAGCAGAGGGGTGGGGACTGAAGCTTTCTTT
NA	TRBV5-1	TRBJ2-7	NA	CASSFDGTTSYEQYF	TGCGCCAGCAGCTTCGATGGGACAACCTCCTACGAGCAGTACTTC
few	TRBV30	TRBJ1-5	NA	CAWSQNNQPQHF	TGTGCCTGGAGTCAAAACAATCAGCCCCAGCATTTT
NA	TRBV5-4	TRBJ2-1	NA	CASSWDSGNEQFF	TGTGCCAGCAGCTGGGACTCGGGGAATGAGCAGTTCTTC
NA	TRBV15	TRBJ2-1	TRBD2	CATSRDPAGGLGYEQFF	TGTGCCACCAGCAGAGATCCAGCGGGAGGCCTGGGTTATGAGCAGTTCTTC
NA	TRBV18	TRBJ2-3	NA	CASSPQMLRDTDTQYF	TGTGCCAGCTCACCTCAAATGCTCAGGGATACAGATACGCAGTATTTT
NA	TRBV19	TRBJ2-1	TRBD2	CASRETSGSWEQFF	TGTGCCAGTAGGGAGACTAGCGGGAGCTGGGAGCAGTTCTTC
NA	TRBV28	TRBJ2-7	NA	CASQSETEQYF	TGTGCCAGCCAGTCTGAGACCGAGCAGTACTTC
few	TRBV18	TRBJ1-1	TRBD1	CASFRQGNTEAFF	TGTGCCAGCTTTAGACAGGGGAACACTGAAGCTTTCTTT